This T cell receptor beta chain was profiled in a study of control samples from healthy donors and cancer patients. Sequencing used immunoSEQ multiplex PCR; TCRdb keeps in-frame clones, though not all of them. The sample has under 200,000 clones, around 95% seen once; the top ten hold approximately 8%. Trimming stripped 4 bases from V and 0 bases from J, with 13 bases between. This CDR3 has 15 residues. CDR1 and CDR2 from the germline V gene are WNHNN and SYGVQD (reference sequence). This sequence joins TRBV10-1 and TRBJ2-7; D may match TRBD1 or TRBD2 (5 bases each). The sequencing input was blood. This TCR derives from a woman in her thirties or forties in good health. The CDR3, as DNA: TGCGCCAGCAGTGCGGGGACGGTGAGCTCCTACGAGCAGTACTTC. Encoded protein: CASSAGTVSSYEQYF.